The 27 T cell receptor beta chains listed next were all sequenced from one sample in a study of CD8+ T cells in alopecia areata. The treatment is: oral pan-JAK inhibitor, 5-10 mg twice daily. RNA extraction and reverse transcription yielded cDNA as sequencing template. Produced via immunoSEQ multiplex PCR; TCRdb's table is partial and in-frame only. The repertoire includes some 190,000 clones, around three fifths of them detected once, and about 1.3% sits in the top ten. Sequencing used CD4+ T cells sorted from blood, obtained around week 50, from a patient treated with tofacitinib. The receptors come from a human donor with alopecia areata.

Only one count was recorded for this clone. The genes are TRBV7-2 and TRBJ1-6; D ambiguous. The CDR3 has 15 residues. V was shortened by 5 bases and J by 9 bases, with 17 bases between the two germline ends. In germline, CDR1 is SGHTA, CDR2 FQGNSA. CDR3 in amino acids: CASSEEGGFGSPLHF. CDR3 nucleotide sequence: TGTGCCAGCAGCGAGGAGGGAGGGTTCGGTTCACCCCTCCACTTT.

The J gene is TRBJ1-2, the V gene TRBV7-2; D gene unclear. V lost 5 bases, J lost 7 bases, and 17 bases lay in between. The germline V gene has CDR1 SGHTA and CDR2 FQGNSA. The CDR3 has 14 amino acids. CDR3 coding DNA: TGTGCCAGCAGCCCAGATTTCACTATGAGTGGCTACACCTTC. Protein product: CASSPDFTMSGYTF.

J is TRBJ2-1 and V is TRBV7-9, with D perhaps TRBD1 or TRBD2 (6 bases each). The CDR3 has 16 residues. Germline values: CDR1 SEHNR, CDR2 FQNEAQ (reference sequence). V was clipped by 1 base and J by 2 bases, with 12 bases between them. CDR3 DNA: TGTGCCAGCAGCTTAGAGGGGGGAATCCCCTACAATGAGCAGTTCTTC. It yields the protein CASSLEGGIPYNEQFF. The variable domain in full, with the rest retrieved from reference TRBV7-9 and TRBJ2-1, is DTGVSQNPRHKITKRGQNVTFRCDPISEHNRLYWYRQTLGQGPEFLTYFQNEAQLEKSRLLSDRFSAERPKGSFSTLEIQRTEQGDSAMYLCASSLEGGIPYNEQFFGPGTRLTVL.

This clone was counted a few times. V usage is TRBV18 and J usage is TRBJ1-3; D uncertain. Trimming stripped 6 bases from V and 10 bases from J, with 4 bases between. Germline loops: CDR1 KGHSH, CDR2 LQKENI. The CDR3 runs 9 residues. The CDR3: CASSRTIYF. CDR3 coding DNA: TGTGCCAGCTCGAGAACCATATATTTT.

On this clone: Other DNA sequences in this sample translate to the same CDR3. The rearrangement uses TRBV14 and TRBJ2-7; D remains unclear. The CDR3 runs to 11 residues. Trimming left V 2 bases short and J 3 bases short, with 2 bases between. Germline loops: CDR1 SGHDN, CDR2 FVKESK. CDR3 in DNA: TGTGCCAGCAGCCAAAGCTACGAGCAGTACTTC. Its protein product is CASSQSYEQYF.

This clone was found a few times. The chain has TRBV4-3 and TRBJ2-2; TRBD1 is a possible D gene (6 bases). Trimming took off 1 base at V and 8 bases at J, with 14 bases between the two ends. Germline assignment: CDR1 LGHNA and CDR2 YSLEER. The CDR3 is made up of 15 amino acids. The CDR3 nucleotides read TGCGCCAGCAGCCAAGTTGAGGGGACATCAGGGGAGCTGTTTTTT. Translation: CASSQVEGTSGELFF.

V usage is TRBV29-1 and J usage is TRBJ1-2; TRBD1 might be the D (6 bases). The CDR3 contains 12 residues. Germline V lookup: CDR1 SQVTM, CDR2 ANQGSEA. V gave up 3 bases and J gave up 5 bases, with 10 bases separating them. The CDR3 bases are TGCAGCGTTGAGTCGACAGGATATGGCTACACCTTC. Translation: CSVESTGYGYTF.

The chain recombines TRBV29-1 with TRBJ2-5, with TRBD1 as a possible D gene (5 bases). Trimming left V 4 bases short and J 5 bases short, with 11 bases between. The germline gives CDR1 SQVTM, CDR2 ANQGSEA. This CDR3 is built from 12 residues. The CDR3 DNA is TGCAGCGTTGGAGGCAGGGTCGAGACCCAGTACTTC. As protein: CSVGGRVETQYF.

J is TRBJ2-7 and V is TRBV11-2, with unresolved D. Germline CDR1 and CDR2: SGHAT and FQNNGV. The CDR3 is made up of 11 amino acids. Between the trimmed V and J ends, which lost 5 bases and 6 bases, there was a span of 8 bases. The CDR3: CASSPSFEQYF. The CDR3 DNA sequence: TGTGCCAGCAGCCCCAGTTTCGAGCAGTACTTC.

As concerns this clone: This sample also contains other DNA sequences that code for the same CDR3. The CDR3 nucleotides are TGTGCCAGCAGTTACTCGGTCAACACTGAAGCTTTCTTT. Translation gives CASSYSVNTEAFF. The V call is TRBV6-5, the J call TRBJ1-1; D not resolved. Germline-derived CDR1 and CDR2 are MNHEY and SVGAGI. V was shortened by 0 bases and J by 2 bases, with 4 bases between the two germline ends. There are 13 residues in the CDR3.

The chain carries TRBV10-3 and TRBJ1-1; D uncertain. Looked up from germline, CDR1 is ENHRY and CDR2 is SYGVKD. Trimming took off 3 bases at V and 4 bases at J, with 6 bases between the two ends. The CDR3 runs to 12 residues. CDR3 residues: CAISDGPTEAFF. CDR3 DNA sequence: TGTGCCATCAGTGATGGCCCCACTGAAGCTTTCTTT.

In its sample, this clone was seen a few times. The CDR3 DNA reads TGTGCCAGCAGCTTAGGGCGGAGTCCCCTCCACTTT. It encodes CASSLGRSPLHF. The chain joins TRBV11-2 to TRBJ1-6; no reliable D call. From germline, CDR1 is SGHAT and CDR2 FQNNGV. This CDR3 contains 12 residues. Trimming stripped 1 base from V and 13 bases from J, with 8 bases between. The complete variable domain, with remaining parts taken from reference TRBV11-2 and TRBJ1-6, reads EAGVAQSPRYKIIEKRQSVAFWCNPISGHATLYWYQQILGQGPKLLIQFQNNGVVDDSQLPKDRFSAERLKGVDSTLKIQPAKLEDSAVYLCASSLGRSPLHFGNGTRLTVT.

As regards this clone: The sample contains more than one DNA sequence encoding this CDR3. CDR3 in amino acids: CSVDGYTF. CDR3 coding DNA: TGCAGCGTAGACGGCTACACCTTC. V and J are TRBV29-1 and TRBJ1-2; D is unclear. The CDR3 length is 8 residues. The germline gives CDR1 SQVTM, CDR2 ANQGSEA. Trimming took 6 bases from V and 8 from J, leaving 4 bases between them.

The V gene is TRBV29-1, the J gene TRBJ2-4; no definite D call. The V gene lost 0 bases and the J gene lost 0 bases, with 15 bases spanning the gap. The germline V gene has CDR1 SQVTM and CDR2 ANQGSEA. The length of the CDR3 is 17 residues. The CDR3 here is CSVEEQGLGLAKNIQYF. CDR3 nucleotide sequence: TGCAGCGTTGAAGAGCAAGGGTTGGGGTTAGCCAAAAACATTCAGTACTTC.

The CDR3 DNA reads as TGCGCCAGCAGCTTCGGACAGGGGGACACCGGGGAGCTGTTTTTT. It encodes CASSFGQGDTGELFF. The chain uses TRBV5-1 and TRBJ2-2; TRBD1 matches 10 bases. The CDR3 spans 15 residues. The germline gives CDR1 SGHRS, CDR2 YFSETQ. Germline trimming cut 2 bases from V and 3 bases from J; bases unmatched to any gene: 1.

This chain joins TRBV30 and TRBJ1-6, with 7 bases that match TRBD1. The J segment lost 14 bases and the V segment lost 3 bases, leaving 13 bases of the junction unmatched. Per the germline V gene, CDR1 is GTSNPN and CDR2 is SVGIG (reference sequence). This CDR3 has 14 residues. For the CDR3, the DNA is TGTGCCTGGAGGACAGGGAGAGTTCACAATTCCCTCCACTTT. Protein: CAWRTGRVHNSLHF.

J is TRBJ1-1 and V is TRBV29-1; 7 bases match TRBD1. There are 13 residues in the CDR3. Germline values: CDR1 SQVTM, CDR2 ANQGSEA. V trimming: 7 bases; J trimming: 1 base; junction bases outside the gene matches: 6. In nucleotides, the CDR3 is TGCAGCGCACGACAGGGAGGGAACACTGAAGCTTTCTTT. Translation: CSARQGGNTEAFF.

J is TRBJ1-1 and V is TRBV4-3; D is possibly TRBD1 (5 bases). Germline CDR1 LGHNA, CDR2 YSLEER. The CDR3 is made up of 17 amino acids. The V and J ends lost 4 bases and 5 bases respectively, with 23 bases between them. CDR3 nucleotides: TGCGCCAGCAGCCGAAGCCATAGGGACGGGGCGGGTACTGAAGCTTTCTTT. This codes for CASSRSHRDGAGTEAFF.

The gene calls are TRBV5-1 and TRBJ1-2; D is ambiguous. Germline CDR1 and CDR2: SGHRS and YFSETQ. V lost 6 bases to trimming and J lost 7 bases, with 10 bases between them. The CDR3 loop spans 11 amino acids. CDR3 amino acids: CASTNGFGYTF. The CDR3 nucleotides read TGCGCCAGCACCAACGGCTTTGGCTACACCTTC.

The CDR3 loop is CASSEGLVETQYF. The CDR3 DNA reads TGTGCCAGCAGTGAAGGCCTTGTGGAGACCCAGTACTTC. V and J are TRBV2 and TRBJ2-5; no definite D call. V dropped 1 base and J dropped 5 bases, with 8 bases sitting between them. There are 13 residues in the CDR3. Per germline, CDR1 SNHLY and CDR2 FYNNEI.

The rearrangement uses TRBV5-6 and TRBJ1-3; D gene uncertain. The CDR3 contains 18 residues. The germline gives CDR1 SGHDT, CDR2 YYEEEE. The V end lost 5 bases, the J end lost 0 bases, and 21 bases lay between the germline ends. CDR3 in amino acids: CASRPLPEYQSSGNTIYF. For the CDR3, the DNA is TGTGCCAGCAGGCCGCTACCCGAATACCAAAGCTCTGGAAACACCATATATTTT.

The chain carries TRBV27 and TRBJ1-2; TRBD1 might be the D (5 bases). The CDR3 extends over 15 amino acids. The ends were cut back, 1 base at V and 4 bases at J, with 13 bases in the middle. Germline V CDR1 and CDR2: MNHEY, SMNVEV (reference sequence). CDR3 sequence (DNA): TGTGCCAGCAGTTTATTGCCGGGGGTTGCCTATGGCTACACCTTC. Its protein is CASSLLPGVAYGYTF.

The rearrangement joins TRBV15 to TRBJ2-5; either TRBD1 or TRBD2 may fit D (5 bases each). V was clipped by 6 bases and J by 5 bases, with 10 bases between them. CDR1 LNHNV and CDR2 YYDKDF come from the germline V gene (reference sequence). The CDR3 loop spans 12 amino acids. The CDR3 sequence is CATRGELETQYF. CDR3 nucleotides: TGTGCCACCAGGGGGGAACTGGAGACCCAGTACTTC.

The V gene is TRBV5-1, the J gene TRBJ1-2, with D uncertain. Germline V gene data show CDR1 as SGHRS and CDR2 as YFSETQ. V was pared by 2 bases and J by 2 bases, with 10 bases between. The CDR3 extends over 14 amino acids. Here the CDR3 reads CASSFLTENYGYTF. The CDR3 DNA follows: TGCGCCAGCAGCTTCCTGACCGAGAACTATGGCTACACCTTC.

A note on this clone: Other DNA sequences from this sample encode an identical CDR3 as well. This chain connects TRBV5-1 to TRBJ1-4; TRBD1 matches 9 bases. The CDR3 consists of 14 residues. The V gene's germline CDR1 is SGHRS and CDR2 YFSETQ. V gave up 5 bases and J gave up 8 bases; unmatched junction bases: 7. CDR3 residues: CASSPGQGREKLFF. Written as DNA, the CDR3 is TGCGCCAGCAGTCCGGGACAGGGAAGGGAAAAACTGTTTTTT.

The chain couples TRBV4-1 to TRBJ1-6; a possible D gene is TRBD1 (5 bases). V shed 6 bases and J shed 0 bases, with 12 bases lying between them. Germline V gene sequence: CDR1 MGHRA, CDR2 YSYEKL. This CDR3 is 16 amino acids long. The CDR3 is CASSLPGSSYNSPLHF. CDR3 coding DNA: TGCGCCAGCAGTTTGCCAGGGAGCTCCTATAATTCACCCCTCCACTTT.

The chain employs TRBV5-1 and TRBJ2-5; 11 nucleotides align to TRBD1. The germline V gene has CDR1 SGHRS and CDR2 YFSETQ. The J segment lost 5 bases and the V segment lost 3 bases, leaving 3 bases of the junction unmatched. CDR3 size: 14 residues. The CDR3 here is CASSWGQGVETQYF. The CDR3 region has the DNA TGCGCCAGCAGCTGGGGACAGGGGGTTGAGACCCAGTACTTC.